The rows below give T cell receptor beta chains drawn from one sample of a study of T cell repertoires in cytomegalovirus infection. Their target antigens are unknown. MiXCR, run by TCRdb on the reads, gives a single entry per CDR3 protein. The table has about a million distinct CDR3 sequences, around 32% seen once; the top ten hold 11% to 15%. The specimen was cultured CD8+ T cells from PBMCs, collected from culture after CMV antigen stimulation. The receptors shown here come from a human donor in good health (CMV status not recorded). Some clones in this sample may be carry-over from other donors' samples. Both conserved end residues are part of each CDR3. D genes are given only for firm matches. Not every row has a clone size; where given, it reads once, few, many or a size class.

clone size,V gene,J gene,D gene,CDR3 protein,CDR3 DNA
-,TRBV6-6,TRBJ2-5,TRBD2,CASRGGGAAETQYF,TGTGCCAGCAGGGGCGGGGGGGCCGCAGAGACCCAGTACTTC
few,TRBV6-6,TRBJ1-1,-,CASSRDRSFF,TGTGCCAGCAGTCGGGACCGGTCTTTCTTT
many,TRBV7-2,TRBJ2-1,TRBD1,CASSLSFVRDRRGSEQFF,TGTGCCAGCAGCTTATCCTTCGTCCGGGACAGGCGAGGGAGTGAGCAGTTCTTC
-,TRBV20-1,TRBJ1-2,-,CSATGRSGNYGYTF,TGCAGTGCCACAGGGCGGAGTGGGAACTATGGCTACACCTTC
many,TRBV4-3,TRBJ1-1,TRBD1,CASSQGTGSNTEAFF,TGCGCCAGCAGCCAGGGGACAGGGAGCAACACTGAAGCTTTCTTT
-,TRBV19,TRBJ1-5,-,CASSNGAPFYSNQPQHF,TGTGCCAGTAGTAATGGGGCCCCCTTTTATAGCAATCAGCCCCAGCATTTT
-,TRBV4-3,TRBJ2-1,TRBD2,CASSQDRSGGLDEQFF,TGCGCCAGCAGCCAAGATAGGAGCGGGGGTCTCGATGAGCAGTTCTTC
many,TRBV27,TRBJ2-7,TRBD1,CASSFSGQGDPYEQYF,TGTGCCAGCAGTTTCTCGGGACAGGGGGACCCCTACGAGCAGTACTTC
-,TRBV9,TRBJ1-1,-,CASSVVPGTEAFF,TGTGCCAGCAGCGTAGTACCGGGGACTGAAGCTTTCTTT
few,TRBV23-1,TRBJ2-7,TRBD1,CASIDDRGEQYF,TGCGCCAGCATTGACGACAGGGGCGAGCAGTACTTC
-,TRBV7-3,TRBJ2-3,-,CASSSSPRSTDTQYF,TGTGCCAGCAGCTCCTCCCCCCGTAGCACAGATACGCAGTATTTT
few,TRBV12-3/TRBV12-4,TRBJ2-2,TRBD1,CASSLSGQGHTGELFF,TGTGCCAGCAGCCTTTCCGGACAGGGTCACACCGGGGAGCTGTTTTTT
-,TRBV5-1,TRBJ2-3,TRBD2,CASSSGGAGLLTDTQYF,TGCGCCAGCAGCTCCGGGGGGGCCGGATTACTAACAGATACGCAGTATTTT
-,TRBV7-9,TRBJ1-2,-,CASSFSGTSYGYTF,TGTGCCAGCAGCTTTTCCGGGACCTCCTATGGCTACACCTTC
-,TRBV2,TRBJ2-1,-,CASKGGPSGLGNEQFF,TGTGCCAGCAAAGGGGGACCTAGCGGTCTCGGAAATGAGCAGTTCTTC
-,TRBV12-3/TRBV12-4,TRBJ2-7,TRBD1,CASSWTGFDEQYF,TGTGCCAGCAGTTGGACAGGGTTCGACGAGCAGTACTTC
few,TRBV4-1,TRBJ1-1,-,CASSQEGEDTEAFF,TGCGCCAGCAGCCAAGAAGGGGAGGACACTGAAGCTTTCTTT
-,TRBV14,TRBJ2-3,-,CASSRSGRDTQYF,TGTGCCAGCAGCCGATCGGGGCGCGATACGCAGTATTTT
-,TRBV6-1,TRBJ1-2,-,CASIWGLGGYTF,TGTGCCAGCATATGGGGGCTTGGTGGCTACACCTTC
-,TRBV4-1,TRBJ1-2,-,CASSQDPKANYGYTF,TGCGCCAGCAGCCAAGATCCCAAAGCTAACTATGGCTACACCTTC
-,TRBV5-3,TRBJ1-2,TRBD1,CASSSKWGTGPYGYTF,TGTGCCAGCAGCTCAAAATGGGGGACAGGGCCCTATGGCTACACCTTC
-,TRBV12-5,TRBJ2-1,TRBD1,CASGLHGTGNEQFF,TGTGCTAGTGGTTTGCACGGGACAGGCAATGAGCAGTTCTTC
few,TRBV7-8,TRBJ2-7,TRBD1,CASSSWTGADYEQYF,TGTGCCAGCAGCTCCTGGACAGGGGCGGACTACGAGCAGTACTTC
few,TRBV7-9,TRBJ1-2,-,CASSPRERQMLYGYTF,TGTGCCAGCAGCCCCCGGGAACGTCAGATGCTCTATGGCTACACCTTC
-,TRBV7-8,TRBJ2-1,-,CATQRGRGIGNEQFF,TGTGCCACTCAAAGGGGGCGGGGGATAGGGAATGAGCAGTTCTTC
-,TRBV6-5,TRBJ1-5,-,CASSYAGYNQPQHF,TGTGCCAGCAGTTACGCGGGCTACAATCAGCCCCAGCATTTT
-,TRBV28,TRBJ1-2,-,CASSIDSTRPFYGYTF,TGTGCCAGCAGTATCGACAGTACGCGTCCTTTCTATGGCTACACCTTC
-,TRBV27,TRBJ1-1,-,CASSPFRGQEAFF,TGTGCCAGCAGTCCTTTTAGAGGACAGGAAGCTTTCTTT
few,TRBV7-2,TRBJ1-2,-,CASTDSGAIVTYGYTF,TGTGCCAGCACAGATTCAGGGGCGATCGTTACCTATGGCTACACCTTC
few,TRBV12-5,TRBJ2-1,TRBD1,CASGLLPGDRGYNEQFF,TGTGCTAGTGGTTTGCTTCCGGGGGACAGGGGATACAATGAGCAGTTCTTC
-,TRBV27,TRBJ2-5,-,CASSPIRRSLQETQYF,TGTGCCAGCAGTCCAATAAGGAGGAGCCTGCAAGAGACCCAGTACTTC
few,TRBV7-9,TRBJ1-1,TRBD1,CASSPTQGATEAFF,TGTGCCAGCAGCCCGACACAGGGGGCGACTGAAGCTTTCTTT
-,TRBV5-1,TRBJ1-2,TRBD1,CASSSRDRGDYGYTF,TGCGCCAGCAGCTCCCGGGACAGGGGCGACTATGGCTACACCTTC
few,TRBV9,TRBJ1-6,-,CASSADSSPNSPLHF,TGTGCCAGCAGCGCCGACAGTTCCCCTAATTCACCCCTCCACTTT
few,TRBV5-6,TRBJ2-5,TRBD1,CASSNPGQGGYQETQYF,TGTGCCAGCAGCAATCCGGGACAGGGAGGTTACCAAGAGACCCAGTACTTC
many,TRBV7-8,TRBJ1-1,-,CASSSPGRLNTEAFF,TGTGCCAGCAGCAGCCCGGGACGATTGAACACTGAAGCTTTCTTT
-,TRBV7-6,TRBJ1-5,-,CASSPTAVSPPFHQPQHF,TGTGCCAGCAGCCCCACTGCTGTGAGCCCACCTTTTCATCAGCCCCAGCATTTT
-,TRBV28,TRBJ2-5,-,CASSLGRFGETQYF,TGTGCCAGCAGTTTAGGCAGGTTCGGGGAGACCCAGTACTTC
-,TRBV7-6,TRBJ1-1,-,CASSLALGMGTEAFF,TGTGCCAGCAGCTTAGCTCTCGGGATGGGCACTGAAGCTTTCTTT
-,TRBV9,TRBJ2-7,-,CASSANREAGGYEQYF,TGTGCCAGCAGCGCTAACAGGGAAGCAGGTGGCTACGAGCAGTACTTC
-,TRBV9,TRBJ2-3,-,CASSVELAAGADTQYF,TGTGCCAGCAGCGTAGAACTAGCCGCCGGGGCAGATACGCAGTATTTT
many,TRBV7-2,TRBJ2-7,-,CASSLWGEEQYF,TGTGCCAGCAGCTTATGGGGAGAGGAGCAGTACTTC
-,TRBV7-9,TRBJ1-1,-,CASSVRQNEAFF,TGTGCCAGCAGCGTTCGACAGAATGAAGCTTTCTTT
-,TRBV28,TRBJ2-4,TRBD2,CASSHLSSGPQYF,TGTGCCAGCAGCCATCTATCTAGCGGACCTCAGTACTTC
-,TRBV6-1,TRBJ1-1,-,CASSHTNRIDLGRTEAFF,TGTGCCAGCAGTCATACCAACCGAATTGACCTAGGGAGGACTGAAGCTTTCTTT
-,TRBV2,TRBJ2-1,TRBD1,CASSERGQGVRNEQFF,TGTGCCAGCAGTGAAAGGGGACAGGGGGTACGGAATGAGCAGTTCTTC
-,TRBV9,TRBJ2-3,-,CASSVNRKSSTDTQYF,TGTGCCAGCAGCGTAAATAGGAAATCTAGCACAGATACGCAGTATTTT
-,TRBV9,TRBJ2-3,TRBD1,CASSASGGHGDTQYF,TGTGCCAGCAGCGCTTCAGGGGGCCACGGAGATACGCAGTATTTT
-,TRBV19,TRBJ1-1,TRBD1,CASSIGQGATEAFF,TGTGCCAGTAGTATAGGACAGGGGGCCACTGAAGCTTTCTTT
-,TRBV14,TRBJ2-7,-,CASSQEGGTSYEQYF,TGTGCCAGCAGCCAAGAAGGGGGAACCTCCTACGAGCAGTACTTC
few,TRBV4-2,TRBJ1-5,-,CASSPHSKDNQPQHF,TGTGCCAGCAGCCCACATTCAAAGGACAATCAGCCCCAGCATTTT
-,TRBV7-9,TRBJ1-5,-,CASSLGPLGYQPQHF,TGTGCCAGCAGCTTAGGCCCCCTGGGGTATCAGCCCCAGCATTTT
many,TRBV6-5,TRBJ2-1,-,CASSYSRTVGSYNEQFF,TGTGCCAGCAGTTATTCAAGGACGGTGGGCTCCTACAATGAGCAGTTCTTC
many,TRBV7-9,TRBJ1-1,-,CASSLEGPNTEAFF,TGTGCCAGCAGCTTAGAGGGCCCGAACACTGAAGCTTTCTTT